These T cell receptor beta chains were read from a single sample in a study of patients and donors after allogeneic stem cell transplantation. One entry per CDR3 protein, called by TCRdb with MiXCR from the RT-PCR reads. The top ten clones hold 26% of a sample with 70,000 or so distinct CDR3 sequences, about a quarter of them seen once. Specimen: blood, either unsorted or a sorted T cell fraction (not recorded which). The source of these receptors is a human donor who was either an allogeneic HSCT recipient or a stem cell or donor lymphocyte infusion donor (not recorded which). It is not recorded whose cells these are; they may come from a transplant donor. The CDR3 runs from the conserved cysteine through the conserved F or W. The order of the fields is CDR3 protein, V gene, J gene.

cdr3_aa: CASSYKNNYGYTF; v_call: TRBV6-5; j_call: TRBJ1-2
cdr3_aa: CASSPRGGYTEAFF; v_call: TRBV5-4; j_call: TRBJ1-1
cdr3_aa: CASSLEQGRNYGYTF; v_call: TRBV7-6; j_call: TRBJ1-2
cdr3_aa: CASISYANTGELFF; v_call: TRBV28; j_call: TRBJ2-2
cdr3_aa: CASSSRQGGSPGDTQYF; v_call: TRBV5-1; j_call: TRBJ2-3
cdr3_aa: CASTRDREETQYF; v_call: TRBV5-1; j_call: TRBJ2-5
cdr3_aa: CSARTGLGYGYTF; v_call: TRBV20-1; j_call: TRBJ1-2
cdr3_aa: CASSNSYVLRGYTDFTQYF; v_call: TRBV14; j_call: TRBJ2-3
cdr3_aa: CASSSGSYGYTF; v_call: TRBV12-3/TRBV12-4; j_call: TRBJ1-2
cdr3_aa: CSADDTGGGTEAFF; v_call: TRBV20-1; j_call: TRBJ1-1
cdr3_aa: CASDIRIGYTF; v_call: TRBV2; j_call: TRBJ1-2
cdr3_aa: CASSQGRLRGIYEQYF; v_call: TRBV4-1; j_call: TRBJ2-7
cdr3_aa: CASSNNEQFF; v_call: TRBV7-9; j_call: TRBJ2-1
cdr3_aa: CAISEPGQGTEQFF; v_call: TRBV10-3; j_call: TRBJ2-1
cdr3_aa: CASRLGPTGGNEQFF; v_call: TRBV7-2; j_call: TRBJ2-1
cdr3_aa: CSATPGQPNTEAFF; v_call: TRBV20-1; j_call: TRBJ1-1
cdr3_aa: CSALLAGFNTGELFF; v_call: TRBV20-1; j_call: TRBJ2-2
cdr3_aa: CSARDLRLAANTGELFF; v_call: TRBV20-1; j_call: TRBJ2-2
cdr3_aa: CATHSSAGYLSSGNTIYF; v_call: TRBV15; j_call: TRBJ1-3
cdr3_aa: CASSSGATEAFF; v_call: TRBV27; j_call: TRBJ1-1
cdr3_aa: CSVVGTQETQYF; v_call: TRBV29-1; j_call: TRBJ2-5
cdr3_aa: CASSARQGETEAFF; v_call: TRBV9; j_call: TRBJ1-1
cdr3_aa: CASSRTSDTQYF; v_call: TRBV6-6; j_call: TRBJ2-3
cdr3_aa: CASSPGTVNQPQHF; v_call: TRBV4-3; j_call: TRBJ1-5
cdr3_aa: CAISVSGGDSPLHF; v_call: TRBV10-3; j_call: TRBJ1-6
cdr3_aa: CASSSDSTYGYTF; v_call: TRBV5-4; j_call: TRBJ1-2
cdr3_aa: CASTPFRGNTEAFF; v_call: TRBV7-9; j_call: TRBJ1-1
cdr3_aa: CASSQVVPGEAQYF; v_call: TRBV4-2; j_call: TRBJ2-3
cdr3_aa: CASSQGADRGSTDTQYF; v_call: TRBV4-1; j_call: TRBJ2-3
cdr3_aa: CASRVLLNSPLHF; v_call: TRBV5-8; j_call: TRBJ1-6
cdr3_aa: CASSLEGQGPYEQYF; v_call: TRBV7-9; j_call: TRBJ2-7
cdr3_aa: CASATEGKRVAEAFF; v_call: TRBV7-9; j_call: TRBJ1-1
cdr3_aa: CASSGQQETQYF; v_call: TRBV6-1; j_call: TRBJ2-5
cdr3_aa: CSAKGREAYNEQFF; v_call: TRBV20-1; j_call: TRBJ2-1
cdr3_aa: CASRRTSGATDTQYF; v_call: TRBV6-5; j_call: TRBJ2-3
cdr3_aa: CASSNRRLALGVDEQFF; v_call: TRBV6-5; j_call: TRBJ2-1
cdr3_aa: CASSQFSGGPEKLFF; v_call: TRBV14; j_call: TRBJ1-4
cdr3_aa: CAISLNMGISYGYTF; v_call: TRBV10-3; j_call: TRBJ1-2
cdr3_aa: CASSQGAGTYEQYF; v_call: TRBV14; j_call: TRBJ2-7
cdr3_aa: CASSLSLFYEQYF; v_call: TRBV27; j_call: TRBJ2-7
cdr3_aa: CASSYHRTDNQPQHF; v_call: TRBV6-2/TRBV6-3; j_call: TRBJ1-5
cdr3_aa: CASSPSRAYNEQFF; v_call: TRBV12-3/TRBV12-4; j_call: TRBJ2-1
cdr3_aa: CASSLAMGRPAYEQYF; v_call: TRBV5-1; j_call: TRBJ2-7
cdr3_aa: CASSLGDRASYNSPLHF; v_call: TRBV5-1; j_call: TRBJ1-6
cdr3_aa: CATSDLTGPEQYF; v_call: TRBV24-1; j_call: TRBJ2-7
cdr3_aa: CASSLAVSYEQYF; v_call: TRBV5-1; j_call: TRBJ2-7
cdr3_aa: CASSLEQGTGELFF; v_call: TRBV7-6; j_call: TRBJ2-2
cdr3_aa: CSARDWGSWTDTQYF; v_call: TRBV20-1; j_call: TRBJ2-3
cdr3_aa: CASSRDWTNQETQYF; v_call: TRBV6-2/TRBV6-3; j_call: TRBJ2-5
cdr3_aa: CASSPRQRSYEQYF; v_call: TRBV7-9; j_call: TRBJ2-7